The 3 T cell receptor beta chains below all came from one sample that was sequenced in a study of OX40 agonist ivuxolimab in advanced cancers. Assay used: immunoSEQ multiplex PCR; TCRdb lists only in-frame clones, some missing. The sample holds some 69,000 clones, 90% seen once. Here the sequenced sample was CD4+ or CD8+ T cells sorted from blood, taken in a trial of the OX40 agonist ivuxolimab. The source is an adult with an advanced solid tumor such as melanoma, head and neck, liver or kidney cancer.

CDR3 in DNA: TGTGCCAGCAGCACCGGGACCCGCGGAGTGCCCGGGGAGCTGTTTTTT. Its protein is CASSTGTRGVPGELFF. The rearrangement links TRBV28 to TRBJ2-2; D possibly uses TRBD1 or TRBD2 (5 bases each). V lost 6 bases and J lost 6, with 20 bases in between. Germline-derived CDR1 and CDR2 are MDHEN and SYDVKM. This CDR3 is 16 amino acids long.

The gene calls are TRBV4-2 and TRBJ2-7; TRBD2 is a possible D gene (6 bases). Trimming shortened V by 5 bases and J by 0 bases, and 8 bases separated the two germline ends. The germline V gene encodes CDR1 LGHNA and CDR2 YNFKEQ. The CDR3 has 13 residues. For the CDR3, the DNA is TGTGCCAGCAGCTGGACTACCTCCTACGAGCAGTACTTC. It codes for CASSWTTSYEQYF.

This chain joins TRBV9 and TRBJ2-1; TRBD2 matches 12 bases. CDR3 length equals 16 residues. Losses at the gene ends were 3 bases for V and 4 bases for J; bases not matched to a gene: 5. CDR1 is SGDLS, CDR2 YYNGEE, per germline. CDR3: CASSAVLAGGYNEQFF. DNA of the CDR3: TGTGCCAGCAGCGCAGTACTAGCGGGAGGTTACAATGAGCAGTTCTTC.